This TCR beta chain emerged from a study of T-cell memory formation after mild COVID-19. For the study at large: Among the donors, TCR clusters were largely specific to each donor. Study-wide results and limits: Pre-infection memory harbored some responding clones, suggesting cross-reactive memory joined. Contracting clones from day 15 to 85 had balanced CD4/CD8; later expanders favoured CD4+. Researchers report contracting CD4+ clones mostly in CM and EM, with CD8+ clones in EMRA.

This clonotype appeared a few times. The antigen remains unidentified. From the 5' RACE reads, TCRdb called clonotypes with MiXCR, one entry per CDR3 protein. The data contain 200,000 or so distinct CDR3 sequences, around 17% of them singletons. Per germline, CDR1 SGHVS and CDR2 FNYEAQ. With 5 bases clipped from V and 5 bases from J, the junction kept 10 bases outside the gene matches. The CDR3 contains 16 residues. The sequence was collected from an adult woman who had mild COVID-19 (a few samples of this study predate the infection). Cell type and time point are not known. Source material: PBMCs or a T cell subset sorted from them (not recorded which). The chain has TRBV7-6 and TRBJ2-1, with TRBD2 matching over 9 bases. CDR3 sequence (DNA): TGTGCCAGCAGCCTTCTTAGCGGGAGCTTTAACAATGAGCAGTTCTTC. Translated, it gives CASSLLSGSFNNEQFF.